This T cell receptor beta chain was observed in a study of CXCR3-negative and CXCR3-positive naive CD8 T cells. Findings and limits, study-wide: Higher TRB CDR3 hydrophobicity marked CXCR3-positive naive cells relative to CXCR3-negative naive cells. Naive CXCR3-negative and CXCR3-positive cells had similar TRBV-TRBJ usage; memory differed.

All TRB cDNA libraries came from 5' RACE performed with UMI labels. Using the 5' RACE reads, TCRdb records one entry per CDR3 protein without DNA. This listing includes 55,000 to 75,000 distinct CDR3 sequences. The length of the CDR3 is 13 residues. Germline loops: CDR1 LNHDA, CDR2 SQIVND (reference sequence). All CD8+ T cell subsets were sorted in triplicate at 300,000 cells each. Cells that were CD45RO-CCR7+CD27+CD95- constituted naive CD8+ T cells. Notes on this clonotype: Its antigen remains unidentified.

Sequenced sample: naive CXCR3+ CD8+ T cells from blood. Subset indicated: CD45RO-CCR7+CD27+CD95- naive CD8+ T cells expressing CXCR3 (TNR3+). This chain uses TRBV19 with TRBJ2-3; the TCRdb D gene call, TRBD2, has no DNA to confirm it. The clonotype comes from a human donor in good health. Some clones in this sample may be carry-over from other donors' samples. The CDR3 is CASMSGGSDTQYF.